Presented here are 22 T cell receptor beta chains from one specimen sequenced in a study of CDR3 diversity in severe acne. TCRdb processed the PCR reads anew with MiXCR; each CDR3 protein has one entry. Of roughly 100,000 distinct CDR3 sequences listed, around 53% are singletons. Sequences were obtained from blood. These receptors came from a male donor with acne.

This clonotype was observed at least ten times. This CDR3 reads CASSAPRGGTASTDTQYF. CDR3 coding DNA: TGTGCCAGTAGTGCCCCTCGGGGGGGGACGGCCAGCACAGATACGCAGTATTTT. V and J are TRBV19 and TRBJ2-3; 8 nucleotides agree with TRBD2. V shed 5 bases and J 0 bases; nucleotides not matched to a gene: 13. Germline V gene sequence: CDR1 LNHDA, CDR2 SQIVND (reference sequence). The CDR3 sequence is 18 residues long.

This clonotype was counted at least ten times. The rearrangement links TRBV2 to TRBJ2-2; D possibly uses TRBD1 or TRBD2 (5 bases each). This CDR3 has 15 amino acids. The germline CDR1 and CDR2 sequences are SNHLY and FYNNEI. Deletions cut 2 bases from V and 1 base from J, with 8 bases between. In DNA form, the CDR3 reads TGTGCCAGCAGTGAATGGGGGAGGAACACCGGGGAGCTGTTTTTT. This gives the protein CASSEWGRNTGELFF.

Many counts were recorded for this clonotype. The CDR3 DNA reads TGTGCCAGCAGTGAATGGGGTGAAGCTTTCTTT. Its protein product is CASSEWGEAFF. The rearrangement links TRBV2 to TRBJ1-1, with unresolved D. Germline-derived CDR1 and CDR2 are SNHLY and FYNNEI. The CDR3 consists of 11 residues. The V end lost 2 bases, the J end lost 7 bases, and 5 bases lay between the germline ends.

This chain joins TRBV6-1 and TRBJ1-4; 11 bases match TRBD1. The CDR3 has 16 residues. Germline loops: CDR1 MNHNS, CDR2 SASEGT. Losses at the gene ends were 0 bases for V and 6 bases for J; bases not matched to a gene: 3. The CDR3 coding sequence is TGTGCCAGCAGTGAAGCGCAGGGACAGGGGGATGAAAAACTGTTTTTT. Its protein product is CASSEAQGQGDEKLFF.

The chain carries TRBV29-1 and TRBJ1-1; D gene unclear. The CDR3 contains 16 residues. V was cut by 5 bases and J by 5 bases, with 24 bases left in between. The germline V gene encodes CDR1 SQVTM and CDR2 ANQGSEA. The CDR3 here is CSVTRREGWGGTEAFF. CDR3 sequence (DNA): TGCAGCGTTACTCGAAGAGAAGGGTGGGGAGGAACTGAAGCTTTCTTT.

Many counts were recorded for this clonotype. The chain employs TRBV6-6 and TRBJ2-5; weak D call: TRBD1 (5 bases). The CDR3 sequence is 13 residues long. The V end lost 7 bases, the J end lost 4 bases, and 13 bases lay between the germline ends. Germline CDR1 reads MNHNY; CDR2 reads SVGAGI (reference sequence). The CDR3 reads CASTQGFRETQYF. The DNA for the CDR3 is TGTGCCAGCACTCAGGGTTTCAGAGAGACCCAGTACTTC.

This clonotype was recorded at least ten times. The rearrangement joins TRBV12-3 or TRBV12-4 to TRBJ2-7, with D maybe TRBD1 (6 bases). The V and J ends lost 1 base and 2 bases respectively, with 9 bases between them. CDR3 length: 14 residues. CDR3 loop: CASSLGQVAYEQYF. In DNA form, the CDR3 reads TGTGCCAGCAGTTTAGGACAGGTGGCCTACGAGCAGTACTTC.

This clonotype showed up many times. This chain joins TRBV15 and TRBJ2-5; D is unresolved. In germline, CDR1 is LNHNV, CDR2 YYDKDF (reference sequence). V lost 1 base and J 8 bases, leaving 5 bases between the germline ends. CDR3 size: 11 residues. CDR3 region: CATSRVGTQYF. The CDR3 DNA reads as TGTGCCACCAGCAGAGTGGGTACCCAGTACTTC. The full variable domain, in which reference TRBV15 and TRBJ2-5 provide the parts outside the CDR3, is DAMVIQNPRYQVTQFGKPVTLSCSQTLNHNVMYWYQQKSSQAPKLLFHYYDKDFNNEADTPDNFQSRRPNTSFCFLDIRSPGLGDTAMYLCATSRVGTQYFGPGTRLLVL.

This clonotype appeared many times. A read error may produce the germline difference seen at one junction end. The J gene is TRBJ1-2, the V gene TRBV10-2; D is perhaps TRBD1 (6 bases). The CDR3 covers 16 residues. Germline V gene data show CDR1 as WSHSY and CDR2 as SAAADI. For the CDR3, the DNA is TGCGCCAGCAGTAAGTCCCGGGACACTGCTTTCTATGGCTACACCTTC. Translating it yields CASSKSRDTAFYGYTF.

The chain is built from TRBV25-1 and TRBJ2-5; D may be TRBD1 or TRBD2 (9 bases each). This CDR3 contains 19 residues. V was pared by 0 bases and J by 5 bases, with 25 bases between. The germline gives CDR1 MGHDK, CDR2 SYGVNS. CDR3 bases: TGTGCCAGCAGTGAATATGAGGGGCTAGCGGGACAGGGAGGGGAGACCCAGTACTTC. It yields the protein CASSEYEGLAGQGGETQYF.

The genes are TRBV20-1 and TRBJ2-7, with 8 bases lining up with TRBD2. This CDR3 has 13 residues. The germline gives CDR1 DFQATT, CDR2 SNEGSKA (reference sequence). The junction had 8 bases not matched to a gene; V was cut back by 6 bases and J by 4 bases. In DNA, the CDR3 is TGCAGTGCAGCCGGGACTAGGTTTTACGAGCAGTACTTC. Translation: CSAAGTRFYEQYF.

There are many counts of this clonotype. The rearrangement joins TRBV7-8 to TRBJ2-5, with D possibly matching TRBD1 (6 bases). The CDR3 covers 14 residues. Germline lookup yields CDR1 SGHVS and CDR2 FQNEAQ. Trimming cost V 0 bases and J 4 bases, with 9 bases left between them. CDR3 residues: CASSLAPRGETQYF. CDR3 DNA sequence: TGTGCCAGCAGCTTAGCACCCAGGGGAGAGACCCAGTACTTC. The whole variable domain, remainder taken from reference TRBV7-8 and TRBJ2-5, is GAGVSQSPRYKVAKRGQDVALRCDPISGHVSLFWYQQALGQGPEFLTYFQNEAQLDKSGLPSDRFFAERPEGSVSTLKIQRTQQEDSAVYLCASSLAPRGETQYFGPGTRLLVL.

The chain combines TRBV4-1 with TRBJ2-2, with no clear D. The CDR3 contains 12 residues. Trimming left V 3 bases short and J 11 bases short, with 10 bases between. In germline, CDR1 is MGHRA, CDR2 YSYEKL. The CDR3 nucleotides read TGCGCCAGCAGCCAGGAGAACAATGAGCTGTTTTTT. Translating gives CASSQENNELFF.

This chain's CDR3 is CASWFNTVGNPLHF. CDR3 bases: TGTGCCAGCTGGTTCAACACGGTGGGGAATCCCCTCCACTTT. The V and J genes are TRBV10-3 and TRBJ1-6; D is uncertain. The V and J ends lost 10 bases and 13 bases respectively, with 23 bases between them. The CDR3 runs to 14 residues. Germline V gene data show CDR1 as ENHRY and CDR2 as SYGVKD.

The CDR3 sequence: CANQGPALDGYTF. CDR3 in DNA: TGTGCCAACCAGGGGCCCGCGCTCGATGGCTACACCTTC. This chain connects TRBV10-3 to TRBJ1-2; D is perhaps TRBD1 (6 bases). The CDR3 consists of 13 residues. Trimming removed 10 bases at V and 6 bases at J, with 18 bases between. CDR1 ENHRY and CDR2 SYGVKD come from the germline V gene.

This chain links TRBV27 with TRBJ2-1; 12 bases align to TRBD2. V trimming: 4 bases; J trimming: 5 bases; junction bases outside the gene matches: 6. CDR3 length: 16 amino acids. The V gene's germline CDR1 is MNHEY and CDR2 SMNVEV (reference sequence). The CDR3 is CASSSTSGGHNNEQFF. The CDR3 nucleotides read TGTGCCAGCAGTTCGACTAGCGGGGGCCATAACAATGAGCAGTTCTTC.

The V and J genes are TRBV3-2 and TRBJ2-7; the table's D call of TRBD1 was not tested on the DNA. TRBV3-2 counts as a pseudogene. The CDR3 has 16 amino acids. CDR3: CASSQEGRLSSYEQYF. Here the CDR3 DNA reads TGTGCCAGCAGCCAAGAAGGCCGACTGTCGTCCTACGAGCAGTACTTC.

As for this clonotype: This may arise from a read error, as a much more abundant clone is one base away. The chain couples TRBV5-1 to TRBJ1-1; D is unclear. The germline V gene has CDR1 SGHRS and CDR2 YFSETQ. The CDR3 sequence is 14 residues long. Trimming shortened V by 8 bases and J by 0 bases, and 14 bases separated the two germline ends. CDR3 sequence reads: CASTLTDMNTEAFF. Written as DNA, the CDR3 is TGCGCCAGTACTTTGACCGACATGAACACTGAAGCTTTCTTT.

The CDR3 DNA reads TGTGCCAGCAGCGCCGGACGGAACCTCCAAGAGACCCAGTACTTC. It encodes CASSAGRNLQETQYF. The chain has TRBV9 and TRBJ2-5; D is unresolved. The V gene lost 3 bases and the J gene lost 1 base, with 13 bases spanning the gap. This CDR3 has 15 amino acids. CDR1 SGDLS and CDR2 YYNGEE come from the germline V gene.

This clonotype appeared a single time. V usage is TRBV6-1 and J usage is TRBJ2-2, with D perhaps matching TRBD1 or TRBD2 (5 bases each). Germline V gene lookup returns CDR1 MNHNS and CDR2 SASEGT. The CDR3 sequence is 17 residues long. Trimming removed 8 bases from V and 1 base from J, with 20 bases in between. The CDR3 is CASQLPGLAENTGELFF. CDR3 in DNA: TGTGCCAGCCAACTACCAGGGCTAGCTGAGAACACCGGGGAGCTGTTTTTT.

This clonotype has more than one count but fewer than ten. This chain joins TRBV5-1 and TRBJ2-3, with TRBD2 matching over 8 bases. The length of the CDR3 is 15 residues. Unmatched junction bases numbered 3, after V lost 0 bases and J lost 3 bases. Per germline, CDR1 SGHRS and CDR2 YFSETQ. The CDR3: CASSLAGLDTDTQYF. CDR3 coding DNA: TGCGCCAGCAGCTTGGCGGGACTAGATACAGATACGCAGTATTTT.

The chain carries TRBV27 and TRBJ1-2; maybe TRBD1 (5 bases). Germline V gene data show CDR1 as MNHEY and CDR2 as SMNVEV (reference sequence). The V end was cut by 5 bases, the J end by 4 bases, with 11 bases between. The CDR3 contains 13 residues. The CDR3 nucleotides read TGTGCCAGCAGTACCCCGGGGGGCTATGGCTACACCTTC. It translates to CASSTPGGYGYTF.